Below are 3 T cell receptor beta chains sequenced from a single sample in a study of technical replicates of blood from a few donors (dated 2017 in TCRdb). Libraries were made using the immunoSEQ multiplex PCR assay. The table comes from immuneACCESS by way of TCRdb, which keeps in-frame sequences with V and J called. Part of the clones is missing from these tables; in studies checked, under half for an unresolved V gene and the rest for unknown reasons. The sample table holds approximately 85,000 clones, of which 90% to 95% were seen once. Clones ranked in the top ten supply 0.2% to 0.3% of the sample. What was sequenced was T cells isolated from PBMCs. Receptors originate from a human donor in good health.

This clone was recorded only once. The rearrangement uses TRBV29-1 and TRBJ2-7; 15 nucleotides align to TRBD2. Germline V lookup: CDR1 SQVTM, CDR2 ANQGSEA. V gave up 6 bases and J gave up 1 base; unmatched junction bases: 4. CDR3 length: 15 amino acids. The DNA of the CDR3 is TGCAGCGTGGGGACTAGCGGGAGGCTTTCCTACGAGCAGTACTTC. It codes for CSVGTSGRLSYEQYF.

V gene TRBV19 combines with J gene TRBJ2-6, with TRBD1 matching 10 bases. Germline assignment: CDR1 LNHDA and CDR2 SQIVND (reference sequence). The junction had 12 bases not matched to a gene; V was cut back by 3 bases and J by 10 bases. CDR3 length: 17 amino acids. CDR3 residues: CASSISSWGQGLNVLTF. The DNA of the CDR3 is TGTGCCAGTAGTATCAGCTCTTGGGGACAGGGGCTAAACGTCCTGACTTTC.

The CDR3 loop reads CASSQLGAGLLSETQYF. CDR3 nucleotides: TGTGCCAGCAGCCAACTGGGCGCGGGGCTGTTATCAGAGACCCAGTACTTC. The chain couples TRBV7-9 to TRBJ2-5; D may be TRBD2 (6 bases). Germline loops: CDR1 SEHNR, CDR2 FQNEAQ (reference sequence). The CDR3 runs 17 residues. With 5 bases removed from V and 4 bases from J, the gap between germline ends came to 23 bases.